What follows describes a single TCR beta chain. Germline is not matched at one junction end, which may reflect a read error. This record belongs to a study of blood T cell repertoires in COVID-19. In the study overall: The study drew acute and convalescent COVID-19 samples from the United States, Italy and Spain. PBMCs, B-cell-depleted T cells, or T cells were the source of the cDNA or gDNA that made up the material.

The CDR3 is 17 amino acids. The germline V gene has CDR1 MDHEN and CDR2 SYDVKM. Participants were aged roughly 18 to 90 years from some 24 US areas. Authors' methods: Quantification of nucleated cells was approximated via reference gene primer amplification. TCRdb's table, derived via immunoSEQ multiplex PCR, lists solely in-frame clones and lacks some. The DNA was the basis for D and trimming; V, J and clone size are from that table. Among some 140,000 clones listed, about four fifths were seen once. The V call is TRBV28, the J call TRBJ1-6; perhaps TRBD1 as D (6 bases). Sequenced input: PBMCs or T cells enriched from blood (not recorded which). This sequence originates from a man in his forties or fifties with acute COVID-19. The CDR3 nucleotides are TGTGCCAGCAGTTCAGCCCCAGGGGCGACCTATGATTCACCCCTCCACTTT. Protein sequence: CASSSAPGATYDSPLHF.